One sample yielded the 15 T cell receptor beta chains listed below, sequenced in a study of patients and donors after allogeneic stem cell transplantation. Using its own MiXCR run on the RT-PCR reads, TCRdb lists one record per CDR3 protein. The sample holds roughly 150,000 distinct CDR3 sequences, approximately 24% seen once. Input material: blood, either unsorted or a sorted T cell fraction (not recorded which). These receptors originate from a human donor who was either an allogeneic HSCT recipient or a stem cell or donor lymphocyte infusion donor (not recorded which). It is not recorded whose cells these are; they may come from a transplant donor.

This clonotype turned up a few times. The rearrangement links TRBV5-1 to TRBJ2-2; D may be TRBD1 (6 bases). The germline V and J ends were trimmed by 4 bases and 7 bases, with 17 bases remaining between them. CDR3 size: 15 residues. The germline CDR1 and CDR2 sequences are SGHRS and YFSETQ. In DNA, the CDR3 is TGCGCCAGCAGCCTTCGGGACACAGCTAACGGGGAGCTGTTTTTT. It translates to CASSLRDTANGELFF.

In this sample, this clonotype turned up a few times. V and J are TRBV21-1 and TRBJ1-1. TRBV21-1 constitutes a pseudogene. The CDR3 is 15 residues long. The CDR3: CASSKAERCNTEAFF. The CDR3 DNA sequence: TGTGCCAGCAGCAAAGCTGAAAGGTGTAACACTGAAGCTTTCTTT.

The chain recombines TRBV5-1 with TRBJ1-4, with D possibly matching TRBD1 (6 bases). The V gene lost 2 bases and the J gene lost 7 bases, with 15 bases spanning the gap. The CDR3 has 15 amino acids. The germline V gene encodes CDR1 SGHRS and CDR2 YFSETQ. CDR3: CASSFTGSGVEKLFF. The CDR3 nucleotides read TGCGCCAGCAGCTTTACAGGGTCCGGGGTTGAAAAACTGTTTTTT.

The chain combines TRBV23-1 with TRBJ1-1; possible D gene TRBD1, 5 bases. TRBV23-1 qualifies as an ORF whose function is uncertain. CDR3 length: 16 amino acids. The V gene lost 6 bases and the J gene lost 3 bases, with 20 bases spanning the gap. CDR3 sequence (DNA): TGCGCCAGCAGCTACGGGCAGGGTGGTGGAGACACTGAAGCTTTCTTT. Translated: CASSYGQGGGDTEAFF.

There are a few counts of this clonotype. V and J are TRBV18 and TRBJ1-1; 7 bases map to TRBD1. There are 13 residues in the CDR3. Germline CDR1 is KGHSH and CDR2 is LQKENI. V gave up 3 bases and J gave up 7 bases; unmatched junction bases: 5. In DNA form, the CDR3 reads TGTGCCAGCTCACCGCCGGGACAGAATGAAGCTTTCTTT. Its protein is CASSPPGQNEAFF.

V gene TRBV20-1 combines with J gene TRBJ1-2; the match to TRBD1 covers 8 bases. The CDR3 has 13 residues. J was trimmed by 5 bases and V by 5 bases; bases with no gene match: 7. Germline V lookup: CDR1 DFQATT, CDR2 SNEGSKA (reference sequence). CDR3 sequence: CSARRGQGYGYTF. CDR3 in DNA: TGCAGTGCTCGAAGAGGACAGGGTTATGGCTACACCTTC.

This clonotype was observed a handful of times. This chain joins TRBV2 and TRBJ1-5; tentative D call: TRBD1 (5 bases). This CDR3 is built from 18 residues. Germline V gives CDR1 SNHLY, CDR2 FYNNEI. The germline V and J ends were trimmed by 6 bases and 0 bases, with 21 bases remaining between them. The CDR3 bases are TGTGCCAGCAGAACCCGGCCAGGGTCAGCGAGTAGCAATCAGCCCCAGCATTTT. The encoded protein is CASRTRPGSASSNQPQHF.

The chain couples TRBV7-9 to TRBJ2-3; D remains ambiguous. The CDR3 is made up of 14 amino acids. Trimming removed 0 bases from V and 0 bases from J, with 4 bases in between. In germline, CDR1 is SEHNR, CDR2 FQNEAQ (reference sequence). Here the CDR3 reads CASSLAVSTDTQYF. The CDR3 DNA is TGTGCCAGCAGCTTAGCTGTTAGCACAGATACGCAGTATTTT.

DNA of the CDR3: TGTGCCAGCAGAGGGGCCCTGGCTGAAGCTTTCTTT. This gives the protein CASRGALAEAFF. The chain employs TRBV12-3 or TRBV12-4 and TRBJ1-1; D might be TRBD1 (5 bases). The V end was cut by 6 bases, the J end by 6 bases, with 11 bases between. This CDR3 is built from 12 residues.

The chain combines TRBV15 with TRBJ1-4; D might be TRBD1 (5 bases). V lost 1 base and J 6 bases, leaving 15 bases between the germline ends. Per germline, CDR1 LNHNV and CDR2 YYDKDF (reference sequence). CDR3 size: 16 residues. CDR3 DNA: TGTGCCACCAGCAGAGCTTGGGGGACGGGGTATGAAAAACTGTTTTTT. It yields the protein CATSRAWGTGYEKLFF.

The rearrangement joins TRBV5-1 to TRBJ2-1, with D possibly TRBD1 on 6 matching bases. Germline assignment: CDR1 SGHRS and CDR2 YFSETQ. V shed 0 bases and J shed 4 bases, with 11 bases lying between them. The CDR3 runs 15 residues. The CDR3, as DNA: TGCGCCAGCAGCTTGGAGGGGACAACTTACAATGAGCAGTTCTTC. It encodes CASSLEGTTYNEQFF.

CDR3 coding DNA: TGTGCCAGCAGCGAGGGACTAGCGGGACTCAATGAGCAGTTCTTC. Translation: CASSEGLAGLNEQFF. This sequence joins TRBV7-3 and TRBJ2-1; TRBD2 aligns across 13 bases. CDR1 is SGHTA, CDR2 FQGTGA, per germline. With 5 bases clipped from V and 6 bases from J, the junction kept 4 bases outside the gene matches. This CDR3 region has 15 residues. Full variable domain (rest looked up from reference TRBV7-3 and TRBJ2-1): GAGVSQTPSNKVTEKGKYVELRCDPISGHTALYWYRQSLGQGPEFLIYFQGTGAADDSGLPNDRFFAVRPEGSVSTLKIQRTERGDSAVYLCASSEGLAGLNEQFFGPGTRLTVL.

The chain is built from TRBV12-3 or TRBV12-4 and TRBJ1-4; D is ambiguous. V was pared by 5 bases and J by 7 bases, with 14 bases between. The CDR3 totals 14 residues. CDR3 residues: CASSDSQPPEKLFF. CDR3 nucleotides: TGTGCCAGCAGTGACTCCCAGCCTCCTGAAAAACTGTTTTTT.

In its sample, this clonotype was seen a few times. The chain has TRBV25-1 and TRBJ2-7, with D possibly TRBD2 on 7 matching bases. The germline CDR1 and CDR2 sequences are MGHDK and SYGVNS. The germline V and J ends were trimmed by 6 bases and 0 bases, with 15 bases remaining between them. This CDR3 contains 15 residues. The CDR3 region is CASRAFGGPSYEQYF. The CDR3 nucleotides are TGTGCCAGCAGAGCGTTCGGGGGGCCCTCCTACGAGCAGTACTTC.

This clonotype was seen more than once but under ten times. The chain carries TRBV18 and TRBJ1-5; 7 positions agree with TRBD1. With V trimmed by 3 bases and J by 3 bases, 8 bases remained unmatched. The CDR3 runs 16 residues. Germline lookup yields CDR1 KGHSH and CDR2 LQKENI. The CDR3 coding sequence is TGTGCCAGCTCACCCTCTACAGGGGTGGTCAATCAGCCCCAGCATTTT. Translated: CASSPSTGVVNQPQHF.